This TCR beta chain derives from a study of cytomegalovirus exposure and HLA in healthy donors. Data came from immunoSEQ multiplex PCR; TCRdb stores just in-frame clones and leaves some out. The data show 150,000 or so clones, with about four fifths seen just once and roughly 10% held by the top ten. This clone has only one observation. From the roughly 110-subject validation cohort, which was separate from the approximately 670-subject first cohort, the donors were drawn. Germline V gives CDR1 SGHAT, CDR2 FQNNGV. The CDR3 runs to 12 residues. V lost 5 bases, J lost 12 bases, and 16 bases lay in between.

The source is a man aged 30 to 45 in good health and CMV-seropositive. V and J are TRBV11-2 and TRBJ1-1; tentatively, D is TRBD1 (6 bases). The sample was PBMCs. CDR3 loop: CASSPRTVSTFF. CDR3 bases: TGTGCCAGCAGCCCACGGACAGTGTCAACTTTCTTT. The full variable domain, its missing parts supplied by reference TRBV11-2 and TRBJ1-1, is EAGVAQSPRYKIIEKRQSVAFWCNPISGHATLYWYQQILGQGPKLLIQFQNNGVVDDSQLPKDRFSAERLKGVDSTLKIQPAKLEDSAVYLCASSPRTVSTFFGQGTRLTVV.